The clone carrying this T cell receptor beta chain was recorded many times. Reasons for excluding patients were uncontrolled infection, other autoimmune disease, pregnancy or lactation. This sample is part of a study of T cells in Graves' hyperthyroidism and ophthalmopathy. The CDR3 regions of TCR beta were amplified from RNA transcripts. Initially, a first-round RT-PCR of the TCR CDR3 employed the HTBI primer set. Via MiXCR, TCRdb re-called the multiplex PCR reads, giving one row per CDR3 protein. The data contain 640,000 or so distinct CDR3 sequences, 11% to 15% of them singletons. The sequenced sample consisted of blood. The receptor comes from a woman aged 18-29 years with Graves' ophthalmopathy.

Written as DNA, the CDR3 is TGTGCCAGCGAGGACTGGTCGGGGCCGGGGAACACTGAAGCTTTCTTT. It specifies CASEDWSGPGNTEAFF. V and J are TRBV12-3 or TRBV12-4 and TRBJ1-1; possible D gene TRBD1, 5 bases. This CDR3 is built from 16 residues. Trimming took off 8 bases at V and 1 base at J, with 20 bases between the two ends.